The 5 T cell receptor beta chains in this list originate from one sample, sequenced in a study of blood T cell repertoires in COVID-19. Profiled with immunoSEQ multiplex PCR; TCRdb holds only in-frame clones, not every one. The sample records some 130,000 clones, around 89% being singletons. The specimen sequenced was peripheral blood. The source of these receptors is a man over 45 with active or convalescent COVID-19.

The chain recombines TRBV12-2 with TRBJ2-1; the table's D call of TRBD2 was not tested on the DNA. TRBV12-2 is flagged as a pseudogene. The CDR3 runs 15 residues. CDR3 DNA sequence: TGTGCAAGTCGCCCCCGGACTAGCGGAGACAATGAGCAGTTCTTC. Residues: CASRPRTSGDNEQFF.

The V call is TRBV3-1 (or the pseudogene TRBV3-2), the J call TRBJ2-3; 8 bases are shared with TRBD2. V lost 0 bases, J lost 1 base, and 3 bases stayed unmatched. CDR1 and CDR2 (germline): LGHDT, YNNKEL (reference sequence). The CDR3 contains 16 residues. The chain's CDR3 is CASSQESGGRTDTQYF. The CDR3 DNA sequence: TGTGCCAGCAGCCAAGAATCGGGGGGGCGCACAGATACGCAGTATTTT.

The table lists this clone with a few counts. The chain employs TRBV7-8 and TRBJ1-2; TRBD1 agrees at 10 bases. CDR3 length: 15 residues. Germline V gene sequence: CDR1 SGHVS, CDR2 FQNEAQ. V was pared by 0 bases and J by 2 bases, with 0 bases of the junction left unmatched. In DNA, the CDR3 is TGTGCCAGCAGCTTAGCGGGACAGGGGAACTATGGCTACACCTTC. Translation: CASSLAGQGNYGYTF. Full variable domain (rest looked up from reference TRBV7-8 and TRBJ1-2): GAGVSQSPRYKVAKRGQDVALRCDPISGHVSLFWYQQALGQGPEFLTYFQNEAQLDKSGLPSDRFFAERPEGSVSTLKIQRTQQEDSAVYLCASSLAGQGNYGYTFGSGTRLTVV.

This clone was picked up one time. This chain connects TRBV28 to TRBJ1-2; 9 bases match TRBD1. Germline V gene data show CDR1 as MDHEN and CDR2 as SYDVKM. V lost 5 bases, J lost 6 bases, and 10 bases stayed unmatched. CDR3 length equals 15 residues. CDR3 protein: CASSPRTGVVHGYTF. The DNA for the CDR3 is TGTGCCAGCAGTCCGAGGACAGGGGTCGTGCATGGCTACACCTTC.

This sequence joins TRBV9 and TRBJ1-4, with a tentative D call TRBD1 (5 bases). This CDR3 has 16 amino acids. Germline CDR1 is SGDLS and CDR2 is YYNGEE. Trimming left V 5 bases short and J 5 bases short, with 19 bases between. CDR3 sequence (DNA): TGTGCCAGCAGTGACCTTAAACTTGGGGGGAATGAAAAACTGTTTTTT. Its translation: CASSDLKLGGNEKLFF.